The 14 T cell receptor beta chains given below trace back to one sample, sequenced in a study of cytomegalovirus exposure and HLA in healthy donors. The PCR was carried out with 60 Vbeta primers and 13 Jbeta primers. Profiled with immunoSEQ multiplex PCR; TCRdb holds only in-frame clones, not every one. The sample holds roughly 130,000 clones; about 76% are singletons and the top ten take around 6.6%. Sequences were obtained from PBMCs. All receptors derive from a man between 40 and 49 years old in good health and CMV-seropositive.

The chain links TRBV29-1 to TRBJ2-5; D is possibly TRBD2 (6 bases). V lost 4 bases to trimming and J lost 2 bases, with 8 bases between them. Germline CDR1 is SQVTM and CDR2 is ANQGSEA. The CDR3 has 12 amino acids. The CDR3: CSVGDLQETQYF. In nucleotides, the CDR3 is TGCAGCGTTGGGGACTTGCAAGAGACCCAGTACTTC.

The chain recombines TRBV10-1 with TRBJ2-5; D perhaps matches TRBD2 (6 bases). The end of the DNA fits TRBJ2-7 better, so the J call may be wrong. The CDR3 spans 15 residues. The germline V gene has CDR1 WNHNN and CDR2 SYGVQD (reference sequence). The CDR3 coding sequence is TGCGCCAGCAGTGATTGGAGGGGCGAATCCTACGAGCAGTACTTC. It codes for CASSDWRGESYEQYF.

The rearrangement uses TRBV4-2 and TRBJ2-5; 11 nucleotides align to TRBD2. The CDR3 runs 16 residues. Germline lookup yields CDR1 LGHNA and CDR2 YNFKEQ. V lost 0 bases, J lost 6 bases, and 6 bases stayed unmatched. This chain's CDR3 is CASSQELAGGPKTQYF. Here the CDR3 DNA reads TGTGCCAGCAGCCAAGAGTTAGCGGGGGGGCCAAAGACCCAGTACTTC.

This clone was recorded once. The CDR3 region has the DNA TGTGCCAGCAGCTTAATTTCGGGGATCACTGAAGCTTTCTTT. Amino acids: CASSLISGITEAFF. The rearrangement uses TRBV11-1 and TRBJ1-1; D is unresolved. The ends were cut back, 2 bases at V and 4 bases at J, with 11 bases in the middle. The V gene's germline CDR1 is SGHAT and CDR2 FQDESV (reference sequence). CDR3 size: 14 residues.

The CDR3 spells CASRQGAAEAFF. The CDR3 DNA sequence: TGTGCCAGCAGACAGGGGGCTGCTGAAGCTTTCTTT. V usage is TRBV2 and J usage is TRBJ1-1; TRBD1 agrees at 9 bases. CDR3 length: 12 amino acids. CDR1 and CDR2 (germline): SNHLY, FYNNEI. Germline trimming cut 6 bases from V and 6 bases from J; bases unmatched to any gene: 2.

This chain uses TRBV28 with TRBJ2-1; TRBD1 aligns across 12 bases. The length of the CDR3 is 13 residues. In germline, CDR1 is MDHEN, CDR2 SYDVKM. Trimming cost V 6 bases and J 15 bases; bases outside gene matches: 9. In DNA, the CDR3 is TGTGCCAGCAGCCCCGGGACAGGGGGCCGGCCGTTCTTC. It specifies CASSPGTGGRPFF.

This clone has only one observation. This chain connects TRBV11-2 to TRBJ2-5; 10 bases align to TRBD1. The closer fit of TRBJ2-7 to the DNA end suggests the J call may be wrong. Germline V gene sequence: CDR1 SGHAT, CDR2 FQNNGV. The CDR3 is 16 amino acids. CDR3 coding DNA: TGTGCCAGCAGCTTAAGTAGTGGGACAGGGGACTACGAGCAGTACTTC. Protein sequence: CASSLSSGTGDYEQYF.

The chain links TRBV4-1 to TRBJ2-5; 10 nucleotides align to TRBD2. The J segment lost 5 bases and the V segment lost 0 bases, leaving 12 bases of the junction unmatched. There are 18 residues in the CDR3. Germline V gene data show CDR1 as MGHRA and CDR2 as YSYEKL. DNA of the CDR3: TGCGCCAGCAGCCAAGATCGGGATAGCGGGGGGACGTCGGAGACCCAGTACTTC. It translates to CASSQDRDSGGTSETQYF.

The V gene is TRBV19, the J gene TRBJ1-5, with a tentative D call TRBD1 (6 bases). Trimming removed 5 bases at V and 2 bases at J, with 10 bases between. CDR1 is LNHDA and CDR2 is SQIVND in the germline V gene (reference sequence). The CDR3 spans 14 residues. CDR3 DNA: TGTGCCAGTAGTCCCCGACAGGGCAATCAGCCCCAGCATTTT. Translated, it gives CASSPRQGNQPQHF.

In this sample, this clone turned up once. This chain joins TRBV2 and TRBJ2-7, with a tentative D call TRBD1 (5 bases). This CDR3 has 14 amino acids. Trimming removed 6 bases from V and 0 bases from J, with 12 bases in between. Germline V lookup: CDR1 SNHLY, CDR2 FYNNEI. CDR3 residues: CASRRQSSSYEQYF. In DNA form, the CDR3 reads TGTGCCAGCAGACGACAGTCCAGCTCCTACGAGCAGTACTTC.

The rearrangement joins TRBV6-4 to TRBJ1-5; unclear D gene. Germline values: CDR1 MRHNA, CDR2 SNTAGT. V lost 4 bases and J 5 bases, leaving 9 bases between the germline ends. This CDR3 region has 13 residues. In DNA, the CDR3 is TGTGCCAGCAGTGGAACGGTTGATCAGCCCCAGCATTTT. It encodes CASSGTVDQPQHF.

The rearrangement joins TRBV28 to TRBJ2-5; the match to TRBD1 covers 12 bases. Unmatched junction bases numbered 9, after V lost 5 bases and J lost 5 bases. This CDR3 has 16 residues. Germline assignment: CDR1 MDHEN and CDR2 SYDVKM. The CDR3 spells CASSVPGQGAKETQYF. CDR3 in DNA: TGTGCCAGCAGTGTCCCGGGACAGGGGGCAAAGGAGACCCAGTACTTC.

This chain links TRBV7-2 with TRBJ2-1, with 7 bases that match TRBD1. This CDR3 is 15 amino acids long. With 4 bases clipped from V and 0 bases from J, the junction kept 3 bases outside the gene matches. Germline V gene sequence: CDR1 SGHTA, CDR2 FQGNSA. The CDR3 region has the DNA TGTGCCAGCAGCTCCTCAGGGGGCTCCTACAATGAGCAGTTCTTC. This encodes CASSSSGGSYNEQFF.

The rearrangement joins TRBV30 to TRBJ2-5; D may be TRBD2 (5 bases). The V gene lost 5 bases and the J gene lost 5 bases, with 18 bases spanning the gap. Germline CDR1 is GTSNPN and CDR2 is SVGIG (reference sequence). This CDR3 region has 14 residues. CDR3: CAWATGNPRETQYF. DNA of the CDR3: TGTGCCTGGGCGACGGGAAACCCCCGGGAGACCCAGTACTTC.